One sample yielded the 24 T cell receptor beta chains listed below, sequenced in a study of monozygotic twins with cystic fibrosis. This table comes from immunoSEQ multiplex PCR, and its TCRdb copy is limited to in-frame clones, with some not included. The profile shows approximately 8,700 clones, roughly nine tenths of them singletons. Sequences were obtained from blood. The receptors shown here come from a boy aged 2 to 10 with cystic fibrosis.

This rearrangement joins TRBV11-2 to TRBJ2-3; D uncertain. Germline-derived CDR1 and CDR2 are SGHAT and FQNNGV. The CDR3 length is 10 residues. Trimming took off 5 bases at V and 7 bases at J, with 4 bases between the two ends. The CDR3 nucleotides read TGTGCCAGCAGCGTGAATACGCAGTATTTT. Translation gives CASSVNTQYF. The full variable domain, in which reference TRBV11-2 and TRBJ2-3 provide the parts outside the CDR3, is EAGVAQSPRYKIIEKRQSVAFWCNPISGHATLYWYQQILGQGPKLLIQFQNNGVVDDSQLPKDRFSAERLKGVDSTLKIQPAKLEDSAVYLCASSVNTQYFGPGTRLTVL.

The CDR3 reads CASSLGTYEQYF. The CDR3 DNA sequence: TGCGCCAGCAGCTTGGGGACTTACGAGCAGTACTTC. The genes are TRBV5-1 and TRBJ2-7, with D tentatively TRBD2 (5 bases). This CDR3 is 12 amino acids long. The V end was cut by 0 bases, the J end by 4 bases, with 5 bases between. In germline, CDR1 is SGHRS, CDR2 YFSETQ.

V is TRBV29-1 and J is TRBJ2-7; either TRBD1 or TRBD2 may fit D (5 bases each). V dropped 5 bases and J dropped 1 base, with 9 bases sitting between them. Germline CDR1 SQVTM, CDR2 ANQGSEA. This CDR3 contains 12 residues. In DNA form, the CDR3 reads TGCAGCGTTCTGGGACCATCCTACGAGCAGTACGTC. Protein: CSVLGPSYEQYV.

This chain joins TRBV5-6 and TRBJ2-7; the D gene could be TRBD1 or TRBD2 (5 bases each). Germline values: CDR1 SGHDT, CDR2 YYEEEE. This CDR3 is 12 amino acids long. V lost 2 bases and J lost 7, with 10 bases in between. CDR3 loop: CASSLWGWEQYV. The DNA of the CDR3 is TGTGCCAGCAGCTTATGGGGGTGGGAGCAGTACGTC.

The rearrangement uses TRBV4-2 and TRBJ1-6; possibly TRBD1 for D (5 bases). V lost 0 bases, J lost 5 bases, and 17 bases lay in between. Germline CDR1 LGHNA, CDR2 YNFKEQ. The CDR3 contains 18 residues. This CDR3 reads CASSQDPTQGTNNSPLHF. The CDR3 DNA is TGTGCCAGCAGCCAAGACCCAACTCAGGGCACAAATAATTCACCCCTCCACTTT.

The rearrangement joins TRBV14 to TRBJ1-1; no firm D call. Germline V lookup: CDR1 SGHDN, CDR2 FVKESK. Trimming left V 0 bases short and J 3 bases short, with 20 bases between. CDR3 length: 18 residues. In nucleotides, the CDR3 is TGTGCCAGCAGCCAAGATCTTGTGGGTGGGTCAGGCGACACTGAAGCTTTCTTT. Translating gives CASSQDLVGGSGDTEAFF.

The chain joins TRBV6-5 to TRBJ2-5; the match to TRBD2 covers 16 bases. The J segment lost 5 bases and the V segment lost 4 bases, leaving 1 base of the junction unmatched. Looked up from germline, CDR1 is MNHEY and CDR2 is SVGAGI. CDR3 length: 15 residues. The DNA for the CDR3 is TGTGCCAGCAGTTGGGGACTAGCGGGGGGGGAGACCCAGTACTTC. Its protein product is CASSWGLAGGETQYF.

The CDR3 reads CAISESGTDQYEQYV. In nucleotides, the CDR3 is TGTGCCATCAGTGAGTCGGGTACAGACCAGTACGAGCAGTACGTC. The chain employs TRBV10-3 and TRBJ2-7; D gene ambiguous. CDR1 is ENHRY, CDR2 SYGVKD, per germline. Deletions cut 0 bases from V and 4 bases from J, with 13 bases between. The CDR3 covers 15 residues.

The V and J genes are TRBV11-2 and TRBJ2-1, with 14 bases fitting TRBD2. The CDR3 runs to 18 residues. The germline V gene has CDR1 SGHAT and CDR2 FQNNGV. V lost 4 bases and J lost 0; bases outside the gene matches: 5. This chain's CDR3 is CASSSGLAGAASYNEQFF. Written as DNA, the CDR3 is TGTGCCAGCAGCTCGGGACTAGCGGGGGCGGCCTCCTACAATGAGCAGTTCTTC.

The genes are TRBV6-5 and TRBJ1-1; D not certain. The CDR3 is 16 residues long. The V gene lost 4 bases and the J gene lost 1 base, with 16 bases spanning the gap. Looked up from germline, CDR1 is MNHEY and CDR2 is SVGAGI. CDR3 amino acids: CASSSRNLGWNTEAFF. DNA for the CDR3: TGTGCCAGCAGTTCCCGGAATCTCGGGTGGAACACTGAAGCTTTCTTT.

The V call is TRBV5-4, the J call TRBJ1-4, with 7 bases matching TRBD1. CDR1 and CDR2 from the germline V gene are SGHNT and YYREEE (reference sequence). CDR3 length: 14 amino acids. The trim removed 3 bases at V and 8 bases at J, leaving 7 bases unmatched. The DNA for the CDR3 is TGTGCCAGCAGCTATACAGGGGCGGAGGAAAAACTGTTTTTT. Its protein is CASSYTGAEEKLFF.

The chain couples TRBV6-5 to TRBJ1-1; TRBD1 matches at 7 bases. The V gene end was trimmed by 2 bases and the J gene end by 5 bases; junction bases not matched to a gene: 5. This CDR3 has 14 amino acids. Germline lookup yields CDR1 MNHEY and CDR2 SVGAGI. The CDR3 DNA reads TGTGCCAGCAGTTACACCTCAGGGGGTACTGAAGCTTTCTTT. As protein: CASSYTSGGTEAFF.

The V gene is TRBV5-1, the J gene TRBJ2-7, with 7 nucleotides matching TRBD1. This CDR3 has 15 residues. Trimming at V came to 2 bases and at J to 0 bases, leaving 5 bases not matched to a gene. Per germline, CDR1 SGHRS and CDR2 YFSETQ. As DNA, the CDR3 is TGCGCCAGCAGCTTAGGGACAGACCCCTCCTACGAGCAGTACTTC. Protein sequence: CASSLGTDPSYEQYF.

The chain recombines TRBV4-3 with TRBJ1-6; D is unclear. The length of the CDR3 is 13 residues. Looked up from germline, CDR1 is LGHNA and CDR2 is YSLEER. V lost 2 bases, J lost 8 bases, and 7 bases lay in between. The CDR3 DNA reads as TGCGCCAGCAGCCAACACCAATATTCACCCCTCCACTTT. This gives the protein CASSQHQYSPLHF.

CDR3 region: CAISGGAGINYGYTF. The CDR3 region has the DNA TGTGCCATCAGTGGGGGGGCAGGTATTAACTATGGCTACACCTTC. The chain has TRBV10-3 and TRBJ1-2, with D maybe TRBD1 (6 bases). CDR1 and CDR2 (germline): ENHRY, SYGVKD. The V end lost 4 bases, the J end lost 1 base, and 13 bases lay between the germline ends. The CDR3 spans 15 residues.

The chain joins TRBV6-5 to TRBJ1-3; D is perhaps TRBD1 (5 bases). The germline CDR1 and CDR2 sequences are MNHEY and SVGAGI. V was cut by 5 bases and J by 4 bases, with 9 bases left in between. The CDR3 loop spans 13 amino acids. The CDR3 nucleotides are TGTGCCAGCAGTGGAGGGGCGGGAAACACCATATATTTT. Protein sequence: CASSGGAGNTIYF.

The chain combines TRBV15 with TRBJ1-5; the D gene is possibly TRBD1 (6 bases). Germline V gene lookup returns CDR1 LNHNV and CDR2 YYDKDF (reference sequence). There are 14 residues in the CDR3. V lost 1 base and J lost 5, with 9 bases in between. CDR3 region: CATSRGPGDQPQHF. The CDR3 DNA follows: TGTGCCACCAGCAGAGGTCCAGGGGATCAGCCCCAGCATTTT.

The CDR3 bases are TGTGCCAGCAGTGAAGGGGGTGGGGTCCCCTACGAGCAGTACGTC. Residues: CASSEGGGVPYEQYV. The chain is built from TRBV6-1 and TRBJ2-7; D is unresolved. The V gene's germline CDR1 is MNHNS and CDR2 SASEGT. This CDR3 has 15 residues. Trimming removed 1 base at V and 2 bases at J, with 12 bases between.

The gene calls are TRBV6-4 and TRBJ2-3, with D unresolved. Trimming cost V 6 bases and J 2 bases, with 9 bases left between them. The CDR3 is made up of 13 amino acids. Germline V gene sequence: CDR1 MRHNA, CDR2 SNTAGT. CDR3 nucleotides: TGTGCCAGCAGCCGCCGATACACAGATACGCAGTATTTT. Its translation is CASSRRYTDTQYF.

The CDR3 spells CASSQGFDGGYYEQYF. The DNA of the CDR3 is TGTGCCAGCAGCCAAGGGTTTGACGGGGGGTACTACGAGCAGTACTTC. The rearrangement uses TRBV4-2 and TRBJ2-7, with 7 bases lining up with TRBD2. The J segment lost 3 bases and the V segment lost 1 base, leaving 9 bases of the junction unmatched. Germline CDR1 reads LGHNA; CDR2 reads YNFKEQ. The CDR3 extends over 16 amino acids.

The chain joins TRBV4-2 to TRBJ2-2; 12 bases are a match to TRBD2. Germline CDR1 and CDR2: LGHNA and YNFKEQ. Trimming removed 0 bases from V and 2 bases from J; junction bases left unmatched: 4. CDR3 length equals 18 residues. The CDR3 bases are TGTGCCAGCAGCCAAGAAGCTAGCGGGGGGGTTAACACCGGGGAGCTGTTTTTT. Translating it yields CASSQEASGGVNTGELFF.

The chain uses TRBV28 and TRBJ2-7; 7 positions match TRBD1. This CDR3 contains 13 residues. V lost 5 bases, J lost 3 bases, and 4 bases stayed unmatched. In germline, CDR1 is MDHEN, CDR2 SYDVKM. The CDR3 coding sequence is TGTGCCAGCAGTCGGGACAGCCTCTACGAGCAGTACTTC. Protein product: CASSRDSLYEQYF.

V gene TRBV11-3 combines with J gene TRBJ2-1; D uncertain. Per the germline V gene, CDR1 is SGHNT and CDR2 is YENEEA. The CDR3 runs 12 residues. V lost 4 bases, J lost 10 bases, and 11 bases lay in between. The CDR3 region is CASSSTNREQFF. CDR3 coding DNA: TGTGCCAGCAGCTCGACAAATCGGGAGCAGTTCTTC.

V and J are TRBV18 and TRBJ1-1; D is unclear. Trimming pared 0 bases from V and 3 bases from J, leaving 20 bases between. The CDR3 extends over 18 amino acids. Germline V CDR1 and CDR2: KGHSH, LQKENI. The CDR3 is CASSPPLTVLGPHTEAFF. DNA for the CDR3: TGTGCCAGCTCACCACCATTAACAGTCTTGGGTCCGCACACTGAAGCTTTCTTT. Looking up the rest from reference TRBV18 and TRBJ1-1 gives the full variable domain: NAGVMQNPRHLVRRRGQEARLRCSPMKGHSHVYWYRQLPEEGLKFMVYLQKENIIDESGMPKERFSAEFPKEGPSILRIQQVVRGDSAAYFCASSPPLTVLGPHTEAFFGQGTRLTVV.